The clone carrying this T cell receptor beta chain has just a few counts. What it binds is not known. These data originate in a study of blood T cells in healthy people across ages. Findings of the study overall: Whereas aged donors had fewer naive CD4+ cells, long-lived donors had more of them and higher diversity.

The authors ran a second PCR of roughly 6 to 12 cycles using a sample-barcoded 5' primer and a J-beta primer mix. TCRdb independently ran MiXCR on the 5' RACE reads; one entry per CDR3 protein. The sample yields 550,000 to 650,000 distinct CDR3 sequences, about 29% seen once. The CDR3 has 12 amino acids. Trimming removed 4 bases at V and 6 bases at J, with 9 bases between. The germline V gene has CDR1 DFQATT and CDR2 SNEGSKA (reference sequence). No fewer than 5 micrograms of total RNA were isolated from every sample. These data were likewise used in another study, on T cells of mothers and their children. That source reports: The authors detected no persistent microchimeric T cell clones.

The source is a boy between 2 and 15 years old in good health. This chain uses TRBV20-1 with TRBJ1-4; D not certain. The specimen sequenced was blood. The CDR3 nucleotides read TGCAGTGCTAACCTAAATTATGAAAAACTGTTTTTT. Protein product: CSANLNYEKLFF.